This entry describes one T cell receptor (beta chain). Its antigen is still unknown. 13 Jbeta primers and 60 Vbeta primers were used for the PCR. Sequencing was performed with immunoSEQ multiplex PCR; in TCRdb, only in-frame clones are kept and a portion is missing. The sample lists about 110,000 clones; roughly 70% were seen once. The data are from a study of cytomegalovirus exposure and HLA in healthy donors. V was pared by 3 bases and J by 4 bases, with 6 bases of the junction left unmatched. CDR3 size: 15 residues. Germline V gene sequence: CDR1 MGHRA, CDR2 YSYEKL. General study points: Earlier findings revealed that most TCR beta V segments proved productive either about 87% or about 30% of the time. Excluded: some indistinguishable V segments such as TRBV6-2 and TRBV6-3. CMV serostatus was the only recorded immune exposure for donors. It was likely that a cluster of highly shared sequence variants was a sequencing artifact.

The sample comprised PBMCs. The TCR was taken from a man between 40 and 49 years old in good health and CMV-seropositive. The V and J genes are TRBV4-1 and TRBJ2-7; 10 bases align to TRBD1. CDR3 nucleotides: TGCGCCAGCAGCCATCTCGGACAGGGGGATTACGAGCAGTACTTC. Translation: CASSHLGQGDYEQYF.